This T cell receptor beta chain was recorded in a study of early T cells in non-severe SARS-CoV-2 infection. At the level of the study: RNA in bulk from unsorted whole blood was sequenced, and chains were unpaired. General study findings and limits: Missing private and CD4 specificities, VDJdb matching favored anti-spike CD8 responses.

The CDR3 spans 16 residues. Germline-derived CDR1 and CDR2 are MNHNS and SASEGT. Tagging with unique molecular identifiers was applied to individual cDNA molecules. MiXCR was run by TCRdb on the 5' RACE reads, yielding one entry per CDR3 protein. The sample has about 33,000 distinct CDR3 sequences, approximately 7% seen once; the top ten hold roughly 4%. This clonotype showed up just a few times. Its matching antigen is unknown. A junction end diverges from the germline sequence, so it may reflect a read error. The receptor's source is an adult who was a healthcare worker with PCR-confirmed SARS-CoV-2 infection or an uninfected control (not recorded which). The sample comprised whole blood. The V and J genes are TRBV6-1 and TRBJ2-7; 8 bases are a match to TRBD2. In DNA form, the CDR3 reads TGTGCCAGCATCCTGACTAGCGAGAGGGCCTCCAACGAGCAGTACTTC. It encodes CASILTSERASNEQYF.